This T cell receptor beta chain originates from a study of blood T cell repertoires in COVID-19. The overall study: Spain, Italy and the United States supplied samples that represented acute and convalescent COVID-19.

Trimming left V 7 bases short and J 2 bases short, with 13 bases between. The CDR3 is made up of 14 amino acids. Germline V gene sequence: CDR1 SGHNT, CDR2 YYREEE (reference sequence). Participants reported their clinical history, and cohort assignment relied on those reports. Two negative PCRs, clearance, or symptom resolution were required of recovered Cohort 3 donors. The protocol was immunoSEQ multiplex PCR, while the TCRdb copy is restricted to in-frame clones and leaves out a portion. The sample records a few hundred thousand clones, nearly 90% being singletons. The chain recombines TRBV5-4 with TRBJ1-5, with D unclear. The sequence was obtained from a woman under 40 who had recovered from COVID-19. Sequenced: PBMCs or T cells enriched from blood (not recorded which). CDR3 DNA sequence: TGTGCCAGCCACTTCTGGGGAGGCAATCAGCCCCAGCATTTT. Encoded protein: CASHFWGGNQPQHF.